This entry lists 2 T cell receptor beta chains sequenced from one sample in a study of shared clonotypes between healthy human individuals. TCRdb keeps only in-frame clones here, not all; method: immunoSEQ multiplex PCR. Of about 490,000 clones listed, around 80% are singletons. Material for sequencing was PBMCs. These receptors were obtained from a woman between 40 and 55 years old in good health. Some clones in this sample may be carry-over from other donors' samples.

This sequence joins TRBV29-1 and TRBJ2-5; D is perhaps TRBD1 or TRBD2 (5 bases each). The J call may not be correct, given that the DNA end is closer to TRBJ2-7. This CDR3 region has 12 residues. Germline CDR1 is SQVTM and CDR2 is ANQGSEA. This CDR3 is CSVAAGTNEQYF. CDR3 DNA sequence: TGCAGCGTTGCGGCAGGGACGAACGAGCAGTACTTC.

The CDR3: CASSPTLGAWGYTF. In nucleotides, the CDR3 is TGTGCCAGCAGCCCTACTCTTGGGGCGTGGGGCTACACCTTC. The chain is built from TRBV7-9 and TRBJ1-2; tentative D call: TRBD1 (5 bases). Trimming removed 5 bases from V and 8 bases from J, with 18 bases in between. Germline values: CDR1 SEHNR, CDR2 FQNEAQ (reference sequence). CDR3 length: 14 amino acids.